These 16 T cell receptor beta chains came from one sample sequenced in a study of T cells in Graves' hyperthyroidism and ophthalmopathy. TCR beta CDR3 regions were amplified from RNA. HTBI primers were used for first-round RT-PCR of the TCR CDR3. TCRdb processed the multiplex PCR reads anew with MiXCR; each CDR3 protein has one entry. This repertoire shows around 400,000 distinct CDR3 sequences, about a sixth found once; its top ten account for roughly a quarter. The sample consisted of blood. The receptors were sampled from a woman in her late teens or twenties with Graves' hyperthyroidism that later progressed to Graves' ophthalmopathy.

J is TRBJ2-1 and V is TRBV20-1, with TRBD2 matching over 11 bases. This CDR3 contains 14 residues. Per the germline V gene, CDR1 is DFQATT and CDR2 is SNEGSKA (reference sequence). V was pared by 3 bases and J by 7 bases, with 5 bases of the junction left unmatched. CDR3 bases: TGCAGTGCTAGCCTAGCGGGAGGATCTAATGAGCAGTTCTTC. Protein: CSASLAGGSNEQFF.

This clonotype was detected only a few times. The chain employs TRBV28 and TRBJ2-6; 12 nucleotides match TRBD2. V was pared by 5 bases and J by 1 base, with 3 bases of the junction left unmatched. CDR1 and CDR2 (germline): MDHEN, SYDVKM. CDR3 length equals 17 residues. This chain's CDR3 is CASSPGLAGSGANVLTF. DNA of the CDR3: TGTGCCAGCAGTCCCGGACTAGCGGGATCTGGGGCCAACGTCCTGACTTTC.

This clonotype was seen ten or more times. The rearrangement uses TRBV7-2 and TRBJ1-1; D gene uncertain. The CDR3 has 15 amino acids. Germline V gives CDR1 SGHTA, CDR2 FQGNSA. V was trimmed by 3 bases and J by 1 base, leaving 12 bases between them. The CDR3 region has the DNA TGTGCCAGCAGCTTTGGACCGTTCCAGAACACTGAAGCTTTCTTT. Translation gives CASSFGPFQNTEAFF.

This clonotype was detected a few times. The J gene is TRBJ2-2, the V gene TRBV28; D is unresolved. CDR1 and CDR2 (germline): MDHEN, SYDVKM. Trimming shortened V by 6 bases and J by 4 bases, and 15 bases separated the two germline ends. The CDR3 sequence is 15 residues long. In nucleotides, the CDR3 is TGTGCCAGCAGACCTAGACAAAGAGTCACCGGGGAGCTGTTTTTT. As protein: CASRPRQRVTGELFF.

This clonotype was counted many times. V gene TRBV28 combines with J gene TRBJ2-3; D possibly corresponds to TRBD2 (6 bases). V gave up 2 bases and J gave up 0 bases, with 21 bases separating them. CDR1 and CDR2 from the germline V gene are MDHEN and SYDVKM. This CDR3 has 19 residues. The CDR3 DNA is TGTGCCAGCAGTTTACAAGACCTTTGGGGGGTTACTAGCACAGATACGCAGTATTTT. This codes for CASSLQDLWGVTSTDTQYF.

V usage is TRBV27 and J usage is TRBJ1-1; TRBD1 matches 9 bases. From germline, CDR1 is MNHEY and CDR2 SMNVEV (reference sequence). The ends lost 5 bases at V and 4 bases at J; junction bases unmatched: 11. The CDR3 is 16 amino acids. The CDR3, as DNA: TGTGCCAGCAGTCCGGGACAGGGCTATTTGAGCACTGAAGCTTTCTTT. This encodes CASSPGQGYLSTEAFF.

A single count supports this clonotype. CDR3 sequence: CASRQPGQGEYSNQPQHF. For the CDR3, the DNA is TGTGCCAGCAGACAACCGGGACAGGGGGAATATAGCAATCAGCCCCAGCATTTT. The V gene is TRBV28, the J gene TRBJ1-5; 11 bases agree with TRBD1. Trimming at V came to 6 bases and at J to 0 bases, leaving 10 bases not matched to a gene. This CDR3 region has 18 residues. The germline CDR1 and CDR2 sequences are MDHEN and SYDVKM.

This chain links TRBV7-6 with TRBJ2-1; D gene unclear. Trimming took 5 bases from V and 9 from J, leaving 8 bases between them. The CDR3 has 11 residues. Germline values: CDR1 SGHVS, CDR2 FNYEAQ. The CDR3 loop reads CASSGGIEQFF. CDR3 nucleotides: TGTGCCAGCAGCGGCGGTATTGAGCAGTTCTTC.

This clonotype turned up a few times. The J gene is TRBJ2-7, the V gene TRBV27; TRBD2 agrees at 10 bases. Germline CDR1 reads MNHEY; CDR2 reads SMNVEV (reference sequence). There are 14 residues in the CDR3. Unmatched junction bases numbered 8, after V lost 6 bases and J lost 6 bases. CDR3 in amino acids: CASSAWGLASEQYF. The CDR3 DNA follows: TGTGCCAGCAGCGCTTGGGGACTAGCGAGCGAGCAGTACTTC.

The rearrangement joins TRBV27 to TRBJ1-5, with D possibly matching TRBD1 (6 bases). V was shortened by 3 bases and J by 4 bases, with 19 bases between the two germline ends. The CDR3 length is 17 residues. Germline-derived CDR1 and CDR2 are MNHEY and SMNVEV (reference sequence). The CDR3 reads CASSFGLARDRNQPQHF. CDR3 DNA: TGTGCCAGCAGTTTCGGTTTAGCGCGTGACAGGAATCAGCCCCAGCATTTT.

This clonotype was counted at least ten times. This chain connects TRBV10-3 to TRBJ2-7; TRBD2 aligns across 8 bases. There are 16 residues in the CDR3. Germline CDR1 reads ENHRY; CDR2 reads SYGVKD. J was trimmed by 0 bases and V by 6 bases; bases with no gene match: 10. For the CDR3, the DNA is TGTGCCATCAGGGGGGGGAGCGGGAGTAGCTCCTACGAGCAGTACTTC. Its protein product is CAIRGGSGSSSYEQYF.

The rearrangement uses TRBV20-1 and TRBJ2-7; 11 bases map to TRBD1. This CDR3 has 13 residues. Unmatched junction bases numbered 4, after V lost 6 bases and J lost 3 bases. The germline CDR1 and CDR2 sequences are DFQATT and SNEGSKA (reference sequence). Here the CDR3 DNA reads TGCAGTGCCGGGACAGGGGGAATCTACGAGCAGTACTTC. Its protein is CSAGTGGIYEQYF.

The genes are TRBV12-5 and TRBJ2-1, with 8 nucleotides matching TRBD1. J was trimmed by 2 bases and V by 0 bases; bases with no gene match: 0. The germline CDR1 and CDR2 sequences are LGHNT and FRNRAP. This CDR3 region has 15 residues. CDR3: CASGLVQGAYNEQFF. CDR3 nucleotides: TGTGCTAGTGGTTTGGTACAGGGGGCCTACAATGAGCAGTTCTTC.

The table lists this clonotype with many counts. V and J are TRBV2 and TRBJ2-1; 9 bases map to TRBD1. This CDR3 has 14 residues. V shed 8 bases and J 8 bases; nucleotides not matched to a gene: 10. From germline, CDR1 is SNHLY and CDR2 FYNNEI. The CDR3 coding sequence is TGTGCCAGCTCGGACAGGGGAATTTTCGATGAGCAGTTCTTC. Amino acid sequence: CASSDRGIFDEQFF.

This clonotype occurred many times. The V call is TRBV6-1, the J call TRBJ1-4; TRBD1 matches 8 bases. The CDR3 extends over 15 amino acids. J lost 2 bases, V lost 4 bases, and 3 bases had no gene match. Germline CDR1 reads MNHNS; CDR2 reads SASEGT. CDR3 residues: CASSARQGTNEKLFF. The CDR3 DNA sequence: TGTGCCAGCAGTGCCCGACAGGGGACTAATGAAAAACTGTTTTTT.

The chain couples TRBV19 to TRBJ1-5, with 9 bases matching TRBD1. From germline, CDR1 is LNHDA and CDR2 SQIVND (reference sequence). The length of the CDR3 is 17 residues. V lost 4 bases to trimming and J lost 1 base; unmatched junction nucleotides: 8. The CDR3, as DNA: TGTGCCAGTAGTACCCGGACAGGGGATTCGAGCAATCAGCCCCAGCATTTT. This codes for CASSTRTGDSSNQPQHF.